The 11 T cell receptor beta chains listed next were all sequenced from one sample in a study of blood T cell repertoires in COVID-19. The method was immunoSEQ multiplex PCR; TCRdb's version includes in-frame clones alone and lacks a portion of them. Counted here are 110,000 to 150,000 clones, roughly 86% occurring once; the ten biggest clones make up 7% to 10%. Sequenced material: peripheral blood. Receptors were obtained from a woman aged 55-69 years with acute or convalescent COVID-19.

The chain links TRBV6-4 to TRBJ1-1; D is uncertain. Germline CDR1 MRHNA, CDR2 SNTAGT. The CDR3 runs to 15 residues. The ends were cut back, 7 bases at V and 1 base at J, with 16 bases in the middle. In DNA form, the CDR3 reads TGTGCCAGCAAAGCGGAAATCCCGGCGAACACTGAAGCTTTCTTT. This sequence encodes CASKAEIPANTEAFF.

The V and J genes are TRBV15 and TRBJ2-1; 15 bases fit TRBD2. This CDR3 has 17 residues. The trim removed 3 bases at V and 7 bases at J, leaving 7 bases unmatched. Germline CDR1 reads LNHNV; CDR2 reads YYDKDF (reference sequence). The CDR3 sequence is CATSRGLAGGPGNEQFF. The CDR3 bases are TGTGCCACCAGCAGGGGACTAGCGGGGGGCCCGGGGAATGAGCAGTTCTTC.

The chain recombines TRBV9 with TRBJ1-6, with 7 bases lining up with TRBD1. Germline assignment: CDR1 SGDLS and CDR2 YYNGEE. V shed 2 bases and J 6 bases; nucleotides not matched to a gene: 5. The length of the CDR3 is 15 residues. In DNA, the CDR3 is TGTGCCAGCAGCGTCACCGGGACAGCTAATTCACCCCTCCACTTT. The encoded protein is CASSVTGTANSPLHF. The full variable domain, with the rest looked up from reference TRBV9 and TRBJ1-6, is DSGVTQTPKHLITATGQRVTLRCSPRSGDLSVYWYQQSLDQGLQFLIQYYNGEERAKGNILERFSAQQFPDLHSELNLSSLELGDSALYFCASSVTGTANSPLHFGNGTRLTVT.

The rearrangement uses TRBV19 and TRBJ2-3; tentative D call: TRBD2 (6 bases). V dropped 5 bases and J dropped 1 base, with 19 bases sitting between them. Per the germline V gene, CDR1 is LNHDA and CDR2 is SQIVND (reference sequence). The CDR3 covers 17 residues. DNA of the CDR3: TGTGCCAGTAGTCTCTCCCCCAGGCGGGGAGGCACAGATACGCAGTATTTT. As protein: CASSLSPRRGGTDTQYF.

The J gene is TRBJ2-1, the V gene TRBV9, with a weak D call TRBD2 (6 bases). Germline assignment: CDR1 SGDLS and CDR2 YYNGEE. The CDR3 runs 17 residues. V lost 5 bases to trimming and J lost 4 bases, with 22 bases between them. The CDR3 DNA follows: TGTGCCAGCAGTCCCGCCCGGCGGGCTAGCGATTACAATGAGCAGTTCTTC. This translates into CASSPARRASDYNEQFF.

As DNA, the CDR3 is TGTGCCAGCACCAGATCCTACGAGCAGTACTTC. Its protein product is CASTRSYEQYF. The chain is built from TRBV11-2 and TRBJ2-7; D is unclear. The germline V gene encodes CDR1 SGHAT and CDR2 FQNNGV. The V gene lost 7 bases and the J gene lost 1 base, with 5 bases spanning the gap. This CDR3 contains 11 residues.

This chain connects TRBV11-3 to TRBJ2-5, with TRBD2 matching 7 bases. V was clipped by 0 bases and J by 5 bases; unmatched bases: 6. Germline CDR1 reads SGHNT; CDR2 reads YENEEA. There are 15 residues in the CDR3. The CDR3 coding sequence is TGTGCCAGCAGCTTAGATAGGTGGGGAGGGGAGACCCAGTACTTC. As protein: CASSLDRWGGETQYF.

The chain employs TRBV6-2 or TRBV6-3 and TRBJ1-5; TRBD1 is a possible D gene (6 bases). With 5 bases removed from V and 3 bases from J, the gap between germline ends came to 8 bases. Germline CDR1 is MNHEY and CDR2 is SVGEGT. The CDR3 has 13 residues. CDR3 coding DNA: TGTGCCAGCAGTAGGGGGTTCAATCAGCCCCAGCATTTT. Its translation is CASSRGFNQPQHF.

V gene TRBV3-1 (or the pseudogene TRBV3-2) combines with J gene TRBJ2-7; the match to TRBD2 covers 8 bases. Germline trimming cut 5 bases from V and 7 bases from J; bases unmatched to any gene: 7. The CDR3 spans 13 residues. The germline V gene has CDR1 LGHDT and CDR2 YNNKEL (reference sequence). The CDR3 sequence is CASSFGTRGEQYF. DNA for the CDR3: TGTGCCAGCAGCTTCGGGACTAGAGGAGAGCAGTACTTC.

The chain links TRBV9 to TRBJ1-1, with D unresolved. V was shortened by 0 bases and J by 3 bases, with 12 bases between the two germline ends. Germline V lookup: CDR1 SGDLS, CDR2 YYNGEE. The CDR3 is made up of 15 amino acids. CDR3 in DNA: TGTGCCAGCAGCGTAGGTAGAGGATTGGACACTGAAGCTTTCTTT. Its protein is CASSVGRGLDTEAFF.

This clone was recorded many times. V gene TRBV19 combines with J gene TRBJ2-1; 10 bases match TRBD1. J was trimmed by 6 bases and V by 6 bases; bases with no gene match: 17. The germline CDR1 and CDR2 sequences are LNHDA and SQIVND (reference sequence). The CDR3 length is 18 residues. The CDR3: CASRRDRGKSYEANEQFF. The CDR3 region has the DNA TGTGCCAGTAGACGGGACAGGGGAAAAAGCTACGAGGCCAATGAGCAGTTCTTC.